The 20 T cell receptor beta chains below all came from one sample that was sequenced in a study of shared clonotypes between healthy human individuals (dated by TCRdb to the early 2020s). CD8 naive samples were CD45RO-negative cells positively selected for CCR7, giving a CD45RA+CCR7+ population that excluded TemRA cells. Libraries were prepared through the immunoSEQ multiplex PCR assay. TCRdb took this table from immuneACCESS and kept in-frame rearrangements with V and J called. Such tables lack part of the clones; where checked against another copy, unresolved V genes explain under half of the gap, and the rest is unexplained. This sample holds 500,000 to 700,000 clones; 85% to 95% were observed only once. The ten largest clones take up approximately 0.11% of the sample. The material sequenced was naive CD8+ T cells sorted from blood. The cell subset or site label, as the study defines it: CD45RA+CCR7+. The source is a woman in her twenties or thirties in good health.

Written as DNA, the CDR3 is TGCGCCAGCAGCTTTGGCAGGGGTTACGAGCAGTACTTC. Protein product: CASSFGRGYEQYF. The gene calls are TRBV5-1 and TRBJ2-7; tentatively, D is TRBD1 (6 bases). This CDR3 has 13 amino acids. Germline loops: CDR1 SGHRS, CDR2 YFSETQ. V lost 2 bases and J 4 bases, leaving 10 bases between the germline ends. Full variable domain (missing parts from reference TRBV5-1 and TRBJ2-7): KAGVTQTPRYLIKTRGQQVTLSCSPISGHRSVSWYQQTPGQGLQFLFEYFSETQRNKGNFPGRFSGRQFSNSRSEMNVSTLELGDSALYLCASSFGRGYEQYFGPGTRLTVT.

The chain carries TRBV28 and TRBJ1-1; no definite D call. The CDR3 is made up of 15 amino acids. V lost 3 bases and J 5 bases, leaving 16 bases between the germline ends. Germline V lookup: CDR1 MDHEN, CDR2 SYDVKM. The CDR3 coding sequence is TGTGCCAGCAGTTTCGAAGGGAGTAAGCGGACTGAAGCTTTCTTT. Translation gives CASSFEGSKRTEAFF.

The V and J genes are TRBV28 and TRBJ1-1; D might be TRBD1 (6 bases). Germline V gene data show CDR1 as MDHEN and CDR2 as SYDVKM. The CDR3 spans 14 residues. Deletions cut 2 bases from V and 6 bases from J, with 13 bases between. The CDR3 region has the DNA TGTGCCAGCAGTTTAGGTGGGGGGCGTTCTGAAGCTTTCTTT. Translated, it gives CASSLGGGRSEAFF. The full variable domain, completed using reference TRBV28 and TRBJ1-1, is DVKVTQSSRYLVKRTGEKVFLECVQDMDHENMFWYRQDPGLGLRLIYFSYDVKMKEKGDIPEGYSVSREKKERFSLILESASTNQTSMYLCASSLGGGRSEAFFGQGTRLTVV.

This rearrangement joins TRBV28 to TRBJ2-7; tentative D call: TRBD1 (5 bases). CDR1 and CDR2 (germline): MDHEN, SYDVKM. The V and J ends lost 5 bases and 2 bases respectively, with 13 bases between them. This CDR3 is 14 amino acids long. This chain's CDR3 is CASSPTVGPYEQYF. CDR3 in DNA: TGTGCCAGCAGTCCGACAGTTGGCCCCTACGAGCAGTACTTC.

The chain employs TRBV29-1 and TRBJ1-1; maybe TRBD1 (5 bases). Looked up from germline, CDR1 is SQVTM and CDR2 is ANQGSEA. With 8 bases removed from V and 5 bases from J, the gap between germline ends came to 18 bases. The CDR3 has 13 residues. The CDR3 DNA reads as TGCAGCCTCCCGGGGGGGACTGGGACTGAAGCTTTCTTT. It encodes CSLPGGTGTEAFF.

The chain couples TRBV19 to TRBJ2-7; D possibly corresponds to TRBD1 (6 bases). CDR1 and CDR2 from the germline V gene are LNHDA and SQIVND (reference sequence). The CDR3 runs to 13 residues. The ends were cut back, 6 bases at V and 1 base at J, with 10 bases in the middle. In DNA, the CDR3 is TGTGCCAGTAGACCGACAGGTTCCTACGAGCAGTACTTC. It translates to CASRPTGSYEQYF.

Details on this clone: Other DNA sequences from this sample encode an identical CDR3 as well. The chain couples TRBV5-4 to TRBJ1-1; a possible D gene is TRBD1 (6 bases). CDR1 is SGHNT and CDR2 is YYREEE in the germline V gene (reference sequence). V shed 2 bases and J shed 5 bases, with 13 bases lying between them. The CDR3 extends over 14 amino acids. The CDR3 region has the DNA TGTGCCAGCAGCTTTACGGGAGGGGGAACTGAAGCTTTCTTT. Its translation is CASSFTGGGTEAFF.

This clone appeared a single time. This rearrangement joins TRBV19 to TRBJ2-7; 7 nucleotides align to TRBD1. Germline trimming cut 4 bases from V and 3 bases from J; bases unmatched to any gene: 3. Germline V lookup: CDR1 LNHDA, CDR2 SQIVND (reference sequence). The length of the CDR3 is 13 residues. The CDR3 bases are TGTGCCAGTAGTACCTGGGACAGCTACGAGCAGTACTTC. As protein: CASSTWDSYEQYF.

This rearrangement joins TRBV5-1 to TRBJ2-5; maybe TRBD2 (6 bases). The CDR3 is made up of 14 amino acids. V was shortened by 4 bases and J by 5 bases, with 15 bases between the two germline ends. In germline, CDR1 is SGHRS, CDR2 YFSETQ. The CDR3 here is CASSPRRGSETQYF. DNA of the CDR3: TGCGCCAGCAGCCCACGGCGGGGATCCGAGACCCAGTACTTC. Drawing the rest from reference TRBV5-1 and TRBJ2-5, the complete variable domain is KAGVTQTPRYLIKTRGQQVTLSCSPISGHRSVSWYQQTPGQGLQFLFEYFSETQRNKGNFPGRFSGRQFSNSRSEMNVSTLELGDSALYLCASSPRRGSETQYFGPGTRLLVL.

The J gene is TRBJ2-7, the V gene TRBV7-9; the match to TRBD2 covers 9 bases. Germline V gene sequence: CDR1 SEHNR, CDR2 FQNEAQ (reference sequence). The V gene end was trimmed by 3 bases and the J gene end by 5 bases; junction bases not matched to a gene: 20. The length of the CDR3 is 19 residues. CDR3 sequence (DNA): TGTGCCAGCAGCTTCCGTCGGGCGGGAGGGCCTTTGGTCTTCAACGAGCAGTACTTC. The encoded protein is CASSFRRAGGPLVFNEQYF. The full variable domain, rest sourced from reference TRBV7-9 and TRBJ2-7, is DTGVSQNPRHKITKRGQNVTFRCDPISEHNRLYWYRQTLGQGPEFLTYFQNEAQLEKSRLLSDRFSAERPKGSFSTLEIQRTEQGDSAMYLCASSFRRAGGPLVFNEQYFGPGTRLTVT.

V gene TRBV5-1 combines with J gene TRBJ1-2, with a possible D match to TRBD1 (5 bases). V was pared by 3 bases and J by 3 bases, with 15 bases between. The CDR3 is 15 residues long. Germline CDR1 reads SGHRS; CDR2 reads YFSETQ. The CDR3 loop is CASSSERGRHYGYTF. The CDR3 DNA is TGCGCCAGCAGCTCCGAAAGGGGTCGCCACTATGGCTACACCTTC.

This sequence joins TRBV27 and TRBJ1-2; D gene uncertain. This CDR3 has 13 residues. The ends were cut back, 6 bases at V and 0 bases at J, with 8 bases in the middle. CDR1 and CDR2 from the germline V gene are MNHEY and SMNVEV (reference sequence). The CDR3 is CASRGSPNYGYTF. Here the CDR3 DNA reads TGTGCCAGCAGGGGCAGCCCTAACTATGGCTACACCTTC.

The V call is TRBV27, the J call TRBJ2-1; 10 bases match TRBD1. The trim removed 2 bases at V and 7 bases at J, leaving 2 bases unmatched. CDR1 and CDR2 (germline): MNHEY, SMNVEV (reference sequence). This CDR3 comprises 14 residues. The CDR3, as DNA: TGTGCCAGCAGTTTACAGGACAGGGGGAATGAGCAGTTCTTC. This sequence encodes CASSLQDRGNEQFF.

This clone is a singleton in its sample. V usage is TRBV4-1 and J usage is TRBJ1-1; TRBD1 agrees at 9 bases. Germline values: CDR1 MGHRA, CDR2 YSYEKL. This CDR3 spans 17 amino acids. Germline trimming cut 5 bases from V and 0 bases from J; bases unmatched to any gene: 10. The CDR3 loop reads CASSSDRGIEVNTEAFF. DNA for the CDR3: TGCGCCAGCAGCTCAGACAGGGGGATCGAGGTGAACACTGAAGCTTTCTTT.

The chain links TRBV10-1 to TRBJ2-7, with 11 bases lining up with TRBD2. The CDR3 totals 15 residues. The V gene's germline CDR1 is WNHNN and CDR2 SYGVQD (reference sequence). Trimming removed 2 bases from V and 4 bases from J; junction bases left unmatched: 4. CDR3 loop: CASSETSGSPYEQYF. The CDR3 region has the DNA TGCGCCAGCAGTGAGACTAGCGGGAGTCCGTACGAGCAGTACTTC.

V gene TRBV6-5 combines with J gene TRBJ1-1; D is perhaps TRBD1 (5 bases). CDR3 length: 14 residues. In germline, CDR1 is MNHEY, CDR2 SVGAGI. The ends were cut back, 5 bases at V and 0 bases at J, with 10 bases in the middle. The CDR3 is CASSLRALNTEAFF. Written as DNA, the CDR3 is TGTGCCAGCAGTCTCAGGGCGCTGAACACTGAAGCTTTCTTT.

The V call is TRBV13, the J call TRBJ2-7, with D perhaps matching TRBD2 (5 bases). Germline lookup yields CDR1 PRHDT and CDR2 FYEKMQ (reference sequence). Deletions cut 5 bases from V and 0 bases from J, with 11 bases between. The CDR3 length is 14 residues. The CDR3 DNA sequence: TGTGCCAGCAGCCCCGAGCGGTCCTCCTACGAGCAGTACTTC. Its protein is CASSPERSSYEQYF.

The genes are TRBV5-4 and TRBJ1-2, with D possibly matching TRBD1 (6 bases). This CDR3 is built from 13 residues. CDR1 SGHNT and CDR2 YYREEE come from the germline V gene (reference sequence). With 6 bases removed from V and 4 bases from J, the gap between germline ends came to 13 bases. The CDR3 spells CASTEQGIYGYTF. Here the CDR3 DNA reads TGTGCCAGCACCGAACAGGGAATCTATGGCTACACCTTC.

The chain uses TRBV2 and TRBJ2-5; maybe TRBD1 (5 bases). Looked up from germline, CDR1 is SNHLY and CDR2 is FYNNEI. Trimming took 8 bases from V and 5 from J, leaving 6 bases between them. CDR3 length: 10 amino acids. The CDR3 reads CASGAETQYF. The DNA for the CDR3 is TGTGCCAGCGGGGCCGAGACCCAGTACTTC.

This chain links TRBV6-5 with TRBJ2-7; D gene unclear. The germline gives CDR1 MNHEY, CDR2 SVGAGI. CDR3 size: 14 residues. Trimming removed 0 bases from V and 5 bases from J, with 11 bases in between. The CDR3 here is CASSYSSDLDEQYF. The CDR3 DNA sequence: TGTGCCAGCAGTTACTCGAGTGACTTAGACGAGCAGTACTTC.